This is a list of T cell receptor beta chains from one sample in a study of response to subunit inactivated influenza vaccine. TCRdb re-derived calls from the RT-PCR reads in MiXCR, one entry per CDR3 protein. The profile shows fewer than 250,000 distinct CDR3 sequences, roughly an eighth of them singletons. This sample comprised CD8+ T cells sorted from PBMCs, obtained more than 4 days after vaccination. The receptors were sampled from a man between 45 and 60 years old who received an inactivated influenza vaccine. The conserved cysteine and the conserved F or W are not part of the CDR3 here. The D gene is left open where the match is weak.

D,V,J,CDR3
TRBD2,TRBV27,TRBJ2-7,ASRPLAEFTYEQY
NA,TRBV20-1,TRBJ2-7,SAREGSYEQY
TRBD2,TRBV6-1,TRBJ2-3,ASSEVFSGSTDTQY
NA,TRBV6-2/TRBV6-3,TRBJ2-1,ASSTRTYEQF
TRBD2,TRBV9,TRBJ2-1,ASSGLAGVNEQF
NA,TRBV27,TRBJ1-6,ASSLIWTQKGDSPLH
TRBD2,TRBV20-1,TRBJ2-3,SAIGLAATDTQY
TRBD1,TRBV12-3/TRBV12-4,TRBJ2-7,ASSETGTSYEQY
NA,TRBV7-2,TRBJ1-4,ASSPVGAGEKLF
NA,TRBV11-2,TRBJ2-2,ASSLAGELF
TRBD2,TRBV5-6,TRBJ2-1,ASSWKTSVYGDEQF
NA,TRBV12-3/TRBV12-4,TRBJ2-7,ASSSAGEQY
TRBD2,TRBV20-1,TRBJ2-3,SAVPGLVPDTQY
NA,TRBV14,TRBJ2-1,ASSPKTAGRDHNEQF
TRBD1,TRBV5-1,TRBJ2-2,ASSPGQGYTGELF
TRBD1,TRBV5-6,TRBJ2-7,ASSATGVEYEQY
NA,TRBV12-3/TRBV12-4,TRBJ2-7,ASSFEPTYEQY
NA,TRBV28,TRBJ1-2,ASSDYGYT
NA,TRBV5-6,TRBJ2-1,ASSGTGNEQF
TRBD1,TRBV5-1,TRBJ2-7,ASSSRTTGMYEQY
NA,TRBV7-9,TRBJ2-3,ASSKNHLSDTQY
TRBD2,TRBV6-2/TRBV6-3,TRBJ2-1,ASRFLAGGPNEQF
TRBD2,TRBV29-1,TRBJ2-7,SALGGLSYEQY
NA,TRBV29-1,TRBJ2-3,SVESQGGTDTQY
NA,TRBV4-2,TRBJ2-3,ASSQSGDSTDTQY
NA,TRBV7-9,TRBJ1-2,ASSLVSTVKGGYT
TRBD1,TRBV27,TRBJ2-1,ASSLQAGTGFYNEQF
NA,TRBV6-6,TRBJ1-1,ASSYGQIEAF
NA,TRBV5-1,TRBJ1-1,ASSSRGEAF
NA,TRBV20-1,TRBJ2-3,SAEDRTSTDTQY
TRBD1,TRBV20-1,TRBJ2-7,SARQGRLEQY
NA,TRBV19,TRBJ2-6,ASSITVQGSNVLT
NA,TRBV6-2/TRBV6-3,TRBJ2-1,ASSYVDHYNEQF
NA,TRBV29-1,TRBJ2-6,SVSQGSFSGANVLT
TRBD2,TRBV10-2,TRBJ2-1,ASRTSALNEQF
TRBD2,TRBV27,TRBJ2-5,ASIELAGALRGETQY
TRBD1,TRBV20-1,TRBJ2-2,SASTDRTFLPGELF
NA,TRBV7-8,TRBJ1-1,ASSLGGGAEAF
TRBD2,TRBV7-8,TRBJ2-5,ASSLGGGWETQY
TRBD2,TRBV4-3,TRBJ2-3,ASSQDRTSGLADTQY
NA,TRBV7-8,TRBJ2-1,ASSHFRGAGSSYNEQF
NA,TRBV4-1,TRBJ2-7,ASSRVLGYEQY
NA,TRBV4-3,TRBJ2-3,ASSRDPGTTDTQY
NA,TRBV29-1,TRBJ2-1,SVELRDRAYNEQF
NA,TRBV28,TRBJ2-5,ASSYSGFTQETQY
NA,TRBV9,TRBJ2-7,ASSASLGFYEQY
NA,TRBV12-3/TRBV12-4,TRBJ2-5,ASSLRRSGDWTQY
TRBD1,TRBV29-1,TRBJ1-2,SVTVYRGSYGYT
TRBD1,TRBV12-3/TRBV12-4,TRBJ2-7,ASKPALRRQGDTYEQY
NA,TRBV10-1,TRBJ1-1,ASSDVRGLVVTEAF
TRBD2,TRBV4-3,TRBJ2-7,ASSYAWSGRYEQY
NA,TRBV5-1,TRBJ1-2,ASSWGHRSNYGYT
TRBD2,TRBV28,TRBJ2-7,ASKLRDYSYEQY